This TCR beta chain was retrieved from a study of chemoradiotherapy in HPV16-positive cancers. TCRdb keeps only in-frame clones here, not all; method: immunoSEQ multiplex PCR. Found here are tens of thousands of clones, around nine tenths of them singletons; the top ten hold more than 3.5%. The CDR3 loop spans 13 amino acids. CDR1 is MGHRA and CDR2 is YSYEKL in the germline V gene. V lost 0 bases and J lost 7, with 10 bases in between. Repeated repertoire sampling spanned the course of chemoradiotherapy. This TCR was sampled from a human donor with HPV-associated anogenital cancer. The gene calls are TRBV4-1 and TRBJ2-7; D unclear. Specimen: blood, collected from a patient who underwent chemoradiotherapy. The CDR3 protein is CASSQEPSMEQYF. CDR3 nucleotide sequence: TGCGCCAGCAGCCAAGAGCCCAGTATGGAGCAGTACTTC.